This T cell receptor beta chain was profiled in a study of T cell responses to AZD1222 COVID-19 vaccine. The study, taken as a whole, reports: Breadth and depth of Spike-specific TCRs rose after two AZD1222 doses. The CD4 TCRs associated with vaccination extended across spike and predominated at 160-218 and 743-854.

The data were produced by immunoSEQ multiplex PCR, yet TCRdb's version contains in-frame clones alone and is incomplete. This sample carries 180,000 or so clones, approximately 93% of them seen once, and the ten largest clones take roughly 3.8%. A remark on this clone: Its antigen is currently unknown.

CDR3 length equals 18 residues. With 2 bases removed from V and 3 bases from J, the gap between germline ends came to 22 bases. Germline assignment: CDR1 SNHLY and CDR2 FYNNEI. The receptor was isolated from an adult in good health. The sequenced sample was peripheral blood, obtained on day 0 of AZD1222 vaccination. This chain uses TRBV2 with TRBJ1-1; maybe TRBD1 (5 bases). The CDR3 protein is CASSERTGQYHLYTEAFF. In DNA, the CDR3 is TGTGCCAGCAGTGAAAGAACAGGTCAATACCATTTATACACTGAAGCTTTCTTT. The full variable domain, completed using reference TRBV2 and TRBJ1-1, is EPEVTQTPSHQVTQMGQEVILRCVPISNHLYFYWYRQILGQKVEFLVSFYNNEISEKSEIFDDQFSVERPDGSNFTLKIRSTKLEDSAMYFCASSERTGQYHLYTEAFFGQGTRLTVV.